The entry below gives a single TCR beta chain sequence along with its context. Sequenced by immunoSEQ multiplex PCR; TCRdb stores in-frame clones only, minus some. The table records around 97,000 clones, just under 95% of them present only once. This entry is derived from a study of technical replicates of blood from four donors. Germline V lookup: CDR1 MNHNS, CDR2 SASEGT. The V end lost 3 bases, the J end lost 2 bases, and 12 bases lay between the germline ends. There are 15 residues in the CDR3. The sequencing sample was made of T cells isolated from PBMCs. This chain links TRBV6-1 with TRBJ2-3, with D perhaps TRBD2 (6 bases). The TCR originated in a human donor in good health. The DNA of the CDR3 is TGTGCCAGCAGTGAGATGCGGGAACTCACAGATACGCAGTATTTT. Protein product: CASSEMRELTDTQYF.